What follows is one T cell receptor beta chain and its context. The sample comes from a study of blood T cell repertoires in COVID-19. Study at large: Whether acute or convalescent, the COVID-19 samples came from the United States, Italy and Spain. T cells, B-cell-depleted T cells, or PBMCs provided the cDNA or gDNA that served as material.

Authors' analysis steps: Quantification of nucleated cells was approximated via reference gene primer amplification. Method: immunoSEQ multiplex PCR; TCRdb's copy keeps in-frame clones and lacks some. V, J and clone size reflect that table, while D and trimming were determined from the DNA. The sample comprises 180,000 or so clones, approximately 85% of which are singletons, and 7.5% to 9.5% rests with the top ten. The clonotype originates from a woman between 55 and 75 years old with acute or convalescent COVID-19. The sample taken for sequencing was peripheral blood.

CDR3 protein: CASKGTDISPQHF. In nucleotides, the CDR3 is TGTGCCAGCAAAGGGACAGACATTTCGCCCCAGCATTTT. V usage is TRBV12-3 or TRBV12-4 and J usage is TRBJ1-5; 7 positions agree with TRBD1. J gave up 9 bases and V 7 bases, and 9 bases lay outside the gene matches. The CDR3 length is 13 residues.